These 7 T cell receptor beta chains share one sample of origin, sequenced in a study of cytomegalovirus exposure and HLA in healthy donors. The PCR was carried out with 60 Vbeta primers and 13 Jbeta primers. Clones were sequenced by immunoSEQ multiplex PCR, and TCRdb holds only the in-frame ones, with some missing. This table holds roughly 92,000 clones, 7.6% found once. The sample comprised PBMCs. These TCRs come from a man over 45 in good health and CMV-seronegative.

This clone appeared a few times. The same CDR3 is also encoded by other DNA sequences in this sample. Here the CDR3 DNA reads TGTGCCAGCAGCTTGCGGGGGGAGAACACCGGGGAGCTGTTTTTT. Its protein product is CASSLRGENTGELFF. This chain uses TRBV7-3 with TRBJ2-2; 8 nucleotides align to TRBD2. This CDR3 has 15 amino acids. Looked up from germline, CDR1 is SGHTA and CDR2 is FQGTGA. V was clipped by 3 bases and J by 1 base; unmatched bases: 1. The full variable domain, with the rest looked up from reference TRBV7-3 and TRBJ2-2, is GAGVSQTPSNKVTEKGKYVELRCDPISGHTALYWYRQSLGQGPEFLIYFQGTGAADDSGLPNDRFFAVRPEGSVSTLKIQRTERGDSAVYLCASSLRGENTGELFFGEGSRLTVL.

The J gene is TRBJ2-3, the V gene TRBV29-1, with D possibly being TRBD1 (6 bases). From germline, CDR1 is SQVTM and CDR2 ANQGSEA. CDR3 length equals 13 residues. Trimming left V 6 bases short and J 2 bases short, with 12 bases between. CDR3 nucleotide sequence: TGCAGCGTGAAGGGGGACGCCACAGATACGCAGTATTTT. Its translation is CSVKGDATDTQYF.

This clone was seen many times. The gene calls are TRBV4-1 and TRBJ2-6; no definite D call. Trimming removed 0 bases from V and 0 bases from J, with 6 bases in between. CDR3 size: 16 residues. CDR1 and CDR2 (germline): MGHRA, YSYEKL. The DNA for the CDR3 is TGCGCCAGCAGCCAAGAAGCAAGCTCTGGGGCCAACGTCCTGACTTTC. Protein: CASSQEASSGANVLTF.

This clone was observed a handful of times. DNA of the CDR3: TGTGCCAGCAGACGACAGGGTCTGCCCTGGAATGAGCAGTTCTTC. Translated: CASRRQGLPWNEQFF. V is TRBV28 and J is TRBJ2-1; 7 bases are a match to TRBD1. V lost 6 bases and J lost 7; bases outside the gene matches: 12. Per germline, CDR1 MDHEN and CDR2 SYDVKM. The CDR3 is made up of 15 amino acids.

Only a few counts were recorded for this clone. The chain combines TRBV11-3 with TRBJ2-6; 9 bases line up with TRBD2. Germline CDR1 SGHNT, CDR2 YENEEA. The J segment lost 1 base and the V segment lost 5 bases, leaving 3 bases of the junction unmatched. The CDR3 totals 16 residues. The chain's CDR3 is CASSRAGGSGANVLTF. Written as DNA, the CDR3 is TGTGCCAGCAGCCGGGCGGGGGGGTCTGGGGCCAACGTCCTGACTTTC. The full variable domain, with the rest looked up from reference TRBV11-3 and TRBJ2-6, is EAGVVQSPRYKIIEKKQPVAFWCNPISGHNTLYWYLQNLGQGPELLIRYENEEAVDDSQLPKDRFSAERLKGVDSTLKIQPAELGDSAVYLCASSRAGGSGANVLTFGAGSRLTVL.

V usage is TRBV5-1 and J usage is TRBJ1-3; the D gene is possibly TRBD1 (6 bases). The V and J ends lost 4 bases and 2 bases respectively, with 16 bases between them. The CDR3 totals 16 residues. The germline V gene encodes CDR1 SGHRS and CDR2 YFSETQ. CDR3 bases: TGCGCCAGCAGCAGAAGCCCAGGGGCAGCTGGAAACACCATATATTTT. This sequence encodes CASSRSPGAAGNTIYF.

This clone was seen a handful of times. The genes are TRBV29-1 and TRBJ1-2; 8 bases agree with TRBD1. CDR3 length equals 16 residues. Germline V gene sequence: CDR1 SQVTM, CDR2 ANQGSEA. The J segment lost 7 bases and the V segment lost 4 bases, leaving 17 bases of the junction unmatched. CDR3 bases: TGCAGCGTTGTCGGCGGAGAAGGGCAGGGGGCGGGTGGCTACACCTTC. Its translation is CSVVGGEGQGAGGYTF.